Described below is a single TCR beta chain sequence and its context. The data derive from a study of OX40 agonist ivuxolimab in advanced cancers. People who had autoimmune disease history or systemic immunosuppression were excluded. The V segment lost 1 base and the J segment 5 bases; nucleotides outside the gene matches: 8. In germline, CDR1 is SGHAT, CDR2 FQNNGV. This CDR3 has 17 residues. TCRdb's copy holds only in-frame clones and misses some; the assay was immunoSEQ multiplex PCR. The sample consists of around 95,000 clones, around 90% of them appearing once. Sequencing used CD4+ or CD8+ T cells sorted from blood, obtained in a trial of the OX40 agonist ivuxolimab. The TCR sequence derives from an adult with an advanced solid tumor such as melanoma, head and neck, liver or kidney cancer. The chain has TRBV11-2 and TRBJ2-2; TRBD2 aligns across 9 bases. DNA for the CDR3: TGTGCCAGCAGCTTAGGTGATAGCGGGAGAAGGACCGGGGAGCTGTTTTTT. Its translation: CASSLGDSGRRTGELFF.